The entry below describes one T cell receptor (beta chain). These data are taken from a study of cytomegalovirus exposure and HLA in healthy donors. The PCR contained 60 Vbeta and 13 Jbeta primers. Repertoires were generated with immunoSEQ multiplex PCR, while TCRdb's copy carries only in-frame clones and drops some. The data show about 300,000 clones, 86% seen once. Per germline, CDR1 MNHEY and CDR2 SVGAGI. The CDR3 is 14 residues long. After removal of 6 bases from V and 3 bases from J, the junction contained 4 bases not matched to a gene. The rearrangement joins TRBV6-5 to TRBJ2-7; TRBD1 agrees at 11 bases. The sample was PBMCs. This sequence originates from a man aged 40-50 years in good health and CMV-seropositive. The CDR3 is CASSSGTGGYEQYF. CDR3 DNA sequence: TGTGCCAGCAGCTCCGGGACAGGGGGCTACGAGCAGTACTTC.